The 6 T cell receptor beta chains given below trace back to one sample, sequenced in a study of T cells in Graves' hyperthyroidism and ophthalmopathy. TCR beta CDR3 region amplification was performed from RNA transcripts. The study used the HTBI primer set for a first-round RT-PCR of the TCR CDR3. MiXCR was run by TCRdb on the multiplex PCR reads, yielding one entry per CDR3 protein. The sample carries some 300,000 distinct CDR3 sequences, 15% to 20% recorded once. Material for sequencing was blood. The receptors were gathered from a man aged 45 to 65 with Graves' ophthalmopathy.

This clonotype appeared many times. This sequence joins TRBV7-2 and TRBJ2-2; D is undetermined. Trimming shortened V by 5 bases and J by 2 bases, and 6 bases separated the two germline ends. Germline values: CDR1 SGHTA, CDR2 FQGNSA. The CDR3 extends over 13 amino acids. The chain's CDR3 is CASSLLNTGELFF. The CDR3 DNA reads as TGTGCCAGCAGCCTCTTAAACACCGGGGAGCTGTTTTTT.

The chain links TRBV11-2 to TRBJ2-1, with D possibly matching TRBD2 (7 bases). The germline V gene has CDR1 SGHAT and CDR2 FQNNGV. The CDR3 consists of 15 residues. V lost 2 bases and J lost 8, with 16 bases in between. CDR3 protein: CASSLIPEGGHEQFF. The CDR3 region has the DNA TGTGCCAGCAGCTTAATTCCGGAGGGGGGGCATGAGCAGTTCTTC.

As DNA, the CDR3 is TGTGCCAGTAGTAACAGGGCCAATCAGCCCCAGCATTTT. As protein: CASSNRANQPQHF. The rearrangement uses TRBV19 and TRBJ1-5, with a tentative D call TRBD1 (6 bases). V gave up 4 bases and J gave up 3 bases, with 7 bases separating them. The CDR3 is 13 residues long. Per germline, CDR1 LNHDA and CDR2 SQIVND (reference sequence).

This clonotype was observed a few times. This chain uses TRBV10-3 with TRBJ1-4, with TRBD1 matching over 7 bases. The ends lost 2 bases at V and 5 bases at J; junction bases unmatched: 2. The CDR3 has 14 amino acids. Germline V gives CDR1 ENHRY, CDR2 SYGVKD. In DNA form, the CDR3 reads TGTGCCATCAGTGAGGGAGGGGGCAATGAAAAACTGTTTTTT. Amino acid sequence: CAISEGGGNEKLFF.

This clonotype was seen at least ten times. This chain uses TRBV11-2 with TRBJ2-1; D unclear. The ends were cut back, 0 bases at V and 0 bases at J, with 3 bases in the middle. CDR3 length: 14 residues. The V gene's germline CDR1 is SGHAT and CDR2 FQNNGV. The CDR3 here is CASSLDDSYNEQFF. The CDR3 bases are TGTGCCAGCAGCTTAGACGACTCCTACAATGAGCAGTTCTTC.

This rearrangement joins TRBV6-1 to TRBJ1-4; D may be TRBD1 (5 bases). Germline V lookup: CDR1 MNHNS, CDR2 SASEGT. The CDR3 consists of 17 residues. Trimming stripped 5 bases from V and 10 bases from J, with 26 bases between. CDR3 residues: CASSPHGGGATNRKLFF. The CDR3 DNA reads TGTGCCAGCAGTCCCCATGGCGGGGGAGCAACTAATAGAAAACTGTTTTTT.